This TCR beta chain came from a study of OX40 agonist ivuxolimab in advanced cancers. Study-wide background: Dose-escalation subjects each had hepatocellular carcinoma, melanoma, renal cell or head and neck cancer.

Trimming at V came to 5 bases and at J to 3 bases, leaving 11 bases not matched to a gene. This CDR3 has 17 residues. Germline loops: CDR1 MDHEN, CDR2 SYDVKM. Produced via immunoSEQ multiplex PCR; TCRdb's table is partial and in-frame only. The table lists 70,000 to 85,000 clones, roughly 82% of them singletons, with about 1.1% in the top ten. The chain joins TRBV28 to TRBJ2-2, with 8 bases lining up with TRBD2. Specimen: CD4+ or CD8+ T cells sorted from blood, collected in a trial of the OX40 agonist ivuxolimab. This clonotype was sampled from an adult with an advanced solid tumor such as melanoma, head and neck, liver or kidney cancer. The CDR3 bases are TGTGCCAGCAGTCTGATATCCGGGGGGGCCTACACCGGGGAGCTGTTTTTT. Protein product: CASSLISGGAYTGELFF.